Below, 18 T cell receptor beta chains from the same sample are listed, as sequenced in a study of blood T cell repertoires in COVID-19 (dated by TCRdb to the early 2020s). Library preparation employed the immunoSEQ multiplex PCR assay. The clones in this table, taken by TCRdb from immuneACCESS, are in-frame only. Not every clone is retained; where verified, under half of the shortfall comes from an unresolved V gene, and the cause of the rest is unknown. Present in this sample are more than 85,000 clones, around nine tenths of which were seen just once. The ten largest clones take up roughly 1.7% of the sample. Material: peripheral blood. The receptors were gathered from a man between 60 and 70 years old with acute or convalescent COVID-19.

The V gene is TRBV28, the J gene TRBJ1-2; D possibly corresponds to TRBD1 (6 bases). The CDR3 has 13 residues. V was cut by 6 bases and J by 9 bases, with 17 bases left in between. The germline V gene encodes CDR1 MDHEN and CDR2 SYDVKM. The CDR3 bases are TGTGCCAGCAGCCGGGACACTTATAGGAGCTACACCTTC. Its translation: CASSRDTYRSYTF.

V is TRBV9 and J is TRBJ2-1; D remains ambiguous. The V end lost 4 bases, the J end lost 10 bases, and 9 bases lay between the germline ends. The CDR3 sequence is 11 residues long. CDR1 and CDR2 from the germline V gene are SGDLS and YYNGEE. The CDR3 DNA is TGTGCCAGCAGCCCACGCGTGGAGCAGTTCTTC. It codes for CASSPRVEQFF. Filled out from reference TRBV9 and TRBJ2-1, the complete variable domain reads DSGVTQTPKHLITATGQRVTLRCSPRSGDLSVYWYQQSLDQGLQFLIQYYNGEERAKGNILERFSAQQFPDLHSELNLSSLELGDSALYFCASSPRVEQFFGPGTRLTVL.

The genes are TRBV6-1 and TRBJ1-6; TRBD1 is a possible D gene (5 bases). The germline V and J ends were trimmed by 2 bases and 9 bases, with 20 bases remaining between them. The germline gives CDR1 MNHNS, CDR2 SASEGT. There are 17 residues in the CDR3. The CDR3 DNA follows: TGTGCCAGCAGTGAATGGGAGGGGTCTCTCTTTACTTCACCCCTCCACTTT. It codes for CASSEWEGSLFTSPLHF.

CDR3 protein: CASNRGSYNEQFF. CDR3 DNA sequence: TGTGCCAGCAACAGGGGCTCCTACAATGAGCAGTTCTTC. The chain combines TRBV19 with TRBJ2-1; 7 bases match TRBD1. CDR1 and CDR2 (germline): LNHDA, SQIVND (reference sequence). Trimming took 9 bases from V and 0 from J; bases not matched to a gene: 2. This CDR3 is built from 13 residues.

The rearrangement joins TRBV5-1 to TRBJ2-7, with D unresolved. The CDR3 has 13 amino acids. The V gene lost 0 bases and the J gene lost 5 bases, with 9 bases spanning the gap. The germline V gene encodes CDR1 SGHRS and CDR2 YFSETQ. The CDR3 protein is CASSLAVSDEQYF. The CDR3 DNA follows: TGCGCCAGCAGCTTGGCAGTCAGCGACGAGCAGTACTTC.

The chain couples TRBV15 to TRBJ1-3; perhaps TRBD1 as D (6 bases). The CDR3 loop spans 17 amino acids. The germline gives CDR1 LNHNV, CDR2 YYDKDF (reference sequence). The V gene lost 1 base and the J gene lost 0 bases, with 13 bases spanning the gap. The CDR3 protein is CATSRASTGSSGNTIYF. The CDR3 region has the DNA TGTGCCACCAGCAGAGCTTCAACAGGGTCCTCTGGAAACACCATATATTTT.

J is TRBJ2-7 and V is TRBV10-2; TRBD1 agrees at 11 bases. Germline CDR1 WSHSY, CDR2 SAAADI. V lost 6 bases, J lost 7 bases, and 8 bases stayed unmatched. CDR3 length equals 14 residues. In nucleotides, the CDR3 is TGCGCCAGCAGCGACCGGGACAGGGGGTGGGAGCAGTACTTC. Its protein is CASSDRDRGWEQYF.

The chain joins TRBV5-1 to TRBJ2-2; possible D gene TRBD2, 5 bases. CDR3 length: 15 residues. Germline-derived CDR1 and CDR2 are SGHRS and YFSETQ. V was cut by 0 bases and J by 1 base, with 7 bases left in between. The CDR3 reads CASSLEGRNTGELFF. CDR3 in DNA: TGCGCCAGCAGCTTGGAAGGGAGGAACACCGGGGAGCTGTTTTTT. The whole variable domain, filled in from reference TRBV5-1 and TRBJ2-2, reads KAGVTQTPRYLIKTRGQQVTLSCSPISGHRSVSWYQQTPGQGLQFLFEYFSETQRNKGNFPGRFSGRQFSNSRSEMNVSTLELGDSALYLCASSLEGRNTGELFFGEGSRLTVL.

Written as DNA, the CDR3 is TGTGCCAGCAGCTCTAGGGGGCTTGAACACGAGCAGTACTTC. Protein: CASSSRGLEHEQYF. The genes are TRBV9 and TRBJ2-7, with TRBD1 identical over 7 bases. The CDR3 runs 14 residues. V lost 4 bases to trimming and J lost 5 bases; unmatched junction nucleotides: 9. Germline lookup yields CDR1 SGDLS and CDR2 YYNGEE.

This clone was counted a single time. CDR3 DNA sequence: TGTGCCAGCACCCATGGTTCCCTACAGGGACCCACTGAAGCTTTCTTT. Protein product: CASTHGSLQGPTEAFF. The rearrangement links TRBV5-8 to TRBJ1-1; D is perhaps TRBD1 (6 bases). Germline-derived CDR1 and CDR2 are SGHTS and YDEGEE. V lost 6 bases, J lost 4 bases, and 22 bases lay in between. CDR3 length: 16 residues.

The chain joins TRBV2 to TRBJ1-5; 7 bases align to TRBD1. Trimming removed 5 bases from V and 7 bases from J; junction bases left unmatched: 5. From germline, CDR1 is SNHLY and CDR2 FYNNEI. The CDR3 length is 13 residues. The CDR3 DNA reads TGTGCCAGCAGTCCGGACAGGAACCAGCCCCAGCATTTT. Protein: CASSPDRNQPQHF.

V is TRBV28 and J is TRBJ1-5; a weak D match, TRBD1 (6 bases). CDR1 MDHEN and CDR2 SYDVKM come from the germline V gene. Trimming cost V 6 bases and J 5 bases, with 17 bases left between them. The CDR3 loop spans 15 amino acids. CDR3 coding DNA: TGTGCCAGCAGCCGCCGGGGGGGGGCCTATCAGCCCCAGCATTTT. Translated: CASSRRGGAYQPQHF.

The chain joins TRBV4-1 to TRBJ2-1; TRBD2 matches at 7 bases. This CDR3 has 16 residues. V shed 0 bases and J 2 bases; nucleotides not matched to a gene: 4. The germline V gene has CDR1 MGHRA and CDR2 YSYEKL. CDR3 protein: CASSQEGAGTYNEQFF. CDR3 DNA sequence: TGCGCCAGCAGCCAAGAGGGAGCGGGGACCTACAATGAGCAGTTCTTC.

The chain combines TRBV9 with TRBJ2-3; 8 bases map to TRBD1. The germline CDR1 and CDR2 sequences are SGDLS and YYNGEE. After removal of 2 bases from V and 2 bases from J, the junction contained 4 bases not matched to a gene. The CDR3 contains 15 residues. The CDR3 sequence: CASSVTGADTDTQYF. The CDR3 coding sequence is TGTGCCAGCAGCGTGACAGGGGCCGACACAGATACGCAGTATTTT.

V is TRBV5-1 and J is TRBJ2-1; 7 bases align to TRBD2. The germline V gene encodes CDR1 SGHRS and CDR2 YFSETQ. Germline trimming cut 4 bases from V and 3 bases from J; bases unmatched to any gene: 7. The CDR3 is 15 amino acids. CDR3 coding DNA: TGCGCCAGCAGCCCGGGGGGAGTCAACTACAATGAGCAGTTCTTC. It encodes CASSPGGVNYNEQFF.

The V and J genes are TRBV9 and TRBJ2-5; TRBD1 might be the D (6 bases). CDR1 and CDR2 from the germline V gene are SGDLS and YYNGEE. The CDR3 has 12 residues. V lost 4 bases to trimming and J lost 2 bases, with 6 bases between them. CDR3 sequence (DNA): TGTGCCAGCAGCCAGGGGCAAGAGACCCAGTACTTC. Translation: CASSQGQETQYF.

The V and J genes are TRBV15 and TRBJ2-5; 7 nucleotides align to TRBD1. With V trimmed by 4 bases and J by 0 bases, 2 bases remained unmatched. The CDR3 contains 14 residues. Per the germline V gene, CDR1 is LNHNV and CDR2 is YYDKDF (reference sequence). CDR3 DNA: TGTGCCACCAGCAAGGGACAGAACCAAGAGACCCAGTACTTC. As protein: CATSKGQNQETQYF.

The CDR3 loop reads CASMLKEGRTEAFF. The CDR3 nucleotides read TGTGCCAGCATGCTAAAGGAGGGCCGCACTGAAGCTTTCTTT. V gene TRBV6-5 combines with J gene TRBJ1-1, with unresolved D. The V gene lost 7 bases and the J gene lost 4 bases, with 16 bases spanning the gap. Per germline, CDR1 MNHEY and CDR2 SVGAGI. The CDR3 is made up of 14 amino acids.